Here is one TCR beta chain with its context. Using immunoSEQ multiplex PCR, the repertoire was profiled, and TCRdb retains in-frame clones only, with some absent. This table has 150,000 to 200,000 clones, around 94% appearing once. This entry is derived from a study of control samples from healthy donors and cancer patients. Sequenced input: blood. The receptor was isolated from a man aged 30 to 45 in good health.

CDR3 protein: CASSPSTETGSGYTF. In DNA form, the CDR3 reads TGTGCCAGCTCACCTTCTACGGAGACAGGGTCCGGCTACACCTTC. V gene TRBV18 combines with J gene TRBJ1-2; 7 bases are shared with TRBD1. The CDR3 consists of 15 residues. Germline V gene lookup returns CDR1 KGHSH and CDR2 LQKENI. V lost 3 bases to trimming and J lost 8 bases; unmatched junction nucleotides: 12.